The source of this T cell receptor (beta chain) is a study of shared clonotypes between healthy human individuals. The CDR3 is made up of 14 amino acids. Germline CDR1 MGHRA, CDR2 YSYEKL. V shed 1 base and J shed 2 bases, with 7 bases lying between them. Measured with immunoSEQ multiplex PCR; TCRdb has only the in-frame clones, and not every one. In the table there are over 300,000 clones, around 86% of which are singletons. Remarks on this clone: Other DNA sequences in this sample translate to the same CDR3.

V and J are TRBV4-1 and TRBJ2-3; D uncertain. This TCR came from a man between 18 and 29 years old in good health. Sequences were obtained from memory CD8+ T cells sorted from blood. As for subset: CD45RO+ cells pooled with CCR7-negative TemRA cells. CDR3 region: CASSQGPFTDTQYF. The CDR3 DNA reads as TGCGCCAGCAGCCAAGGTCCCTTCACAGATACGCAGTATTTT.